These 29 T cell receptor beta chains came from one sample sequenced in a study of cytomegalovirus exposure and HLA in healthy donors. The PCR was carried out with 60 Vbeta primers and 13 Jbeta primers. Libraries were prepared by immunoSEQ multiplex PCR; TCRdb keeps only in-frame clonotypes and omits some of them. Among 160,000 or so clones listed, roughly 85% were seen once. The sequenced material came from PBMCs. The origin of the receptors is a middle-aged woman in good health and CMV-seronegative.

This clone is a singleton in its sample. This rearrangement joins TRBV4-1 to TRBJ1-1, with a tentative D call TRBD1 (5 bases). CDR1 and CDR2 from the germline V gene are MGHRA and YSYEKL. The CDR3 is 15 amino acids. The ends were cut back, 3 bases at V and 2 bases at J, with 13 bases in the middle. The CDR3 sequence is CASSQMVGGNTEAFF. CDR3 nucleotide sequence: TGCGCCAGCAGCCAGATGGTGGGGGGAAACACTGAAGCTTTCTTT.

V is TRBV6-5 and J is TRBJ1-2; D call uncertain. From germline, CDR1 is MNHEY and CDR2 SVGAGI. CDR3 length equals 11 residues. Trimming removed 8 bases at V and 0 bases at J, with 4 bases between. In nucleotides, the CDR3 is TGTGCCAGCCGCGCTAACTATGGCTACACCTTC. Encoded protein: CASRANYGYTF.

A few counts support this clone. V is TRBV2 and J is TRBJ1-5; D remains ambiguous. The CDR3 is 15 residues long. V lost 6 bases, J lost 0 bases, and 12 bases lay in between. Germline assignment: CDR1 SNHLY and CDR2 FYNNEI. The CDR3 DNA is TGTGCCAGCAGCTCGAGGCGTAATAGCAATCAGCCCCAGCATTTT. Translation: CASSSRRNSNQPQHF.

This clone was recorded a few times. This chain connects TRBV2 to TRBJ2-1; 13 bases align to TRBD2. V was pared by 8 bases and J by 7 bases, with 8 bases of the junction left unmatched. The CDR3 sequence is 15 residues long. The germline gives CDR1 SNHLY, CDR2 FYNNEI. The CDR3: CASARTSGSRNEQFF. The CDR3 DNA is TGTGCCAGCGCGAGGACTAGCGGGAGTAGGAATGAGCAGTTCTTC.

The rearrangement links TRBV19 to TRBJ1-1; tentative D call: TRBD1 (5 bases). The ends were cut back, 0 bases at V and 1 base at J, with 12 bases in the middle. Germline lookup yields CDR1 LNHDA and CDR2 SQIVND (reference sequence). The CDR3 has 16 residues. This CDR3 reads CASSIEGGARNTEAFF. CDR3 nucleotide sequence: TGTGCCAGTAGTATAGAGGGCGGGGCTAGGAACACTGAAGCTTTCTTT. The whole variable domain, remainder taken from reference TRBV19 and TRBJ1-1, is DGGITQSPKYLFRKEGQNVTLSCEQNLNHDAMYWYRQDPGQGLRLIYYSQIVNDFQKGDIAEGYSVSREKKESFPLTVTSAQKNPTAFYLCASSIEGGARNTEAFFGQGTRLTVV.

V gene TRBV5-1 combines with J gene TRBJ2-1; D ambiguous. V was clipped by 5 bases and J by 6 bases, with 9 bases between them. The CDR3 is 12 residues long. Germline CDR1 and CDR2: SGHRS and YFSETQ. Here the CDR3 DNA reads TGCGCCAGCAGAGCCTCGTTCAATGAGCAGTTCTTC. This codes for CASRASFNEQFF.

V and J are TRBV2 and TRBJ2-7; D remains unclear. CDR3 length: 13 amino acids. The germline V gene has CDR1 SNHLY and CDR2 FYNNEI. Here the CDR3 reads CATAQVSRYEQYF. Here the CDR3 DNA reads TGTGCAACAGCCCAGGTATCTCGATACGAGCAGTACTTC.

A remark on this clone: Mismatch with germline at one junction end may stem from a read error. Other nucleotide sequences from this sample produce the same CDR3. The V gene is TRBV5-1, the J gene TRBJ1-1, with D perhaps matching TRBD1 (5 bases). This CDR3 region has 14 residues. Germline CDR1 and CDR2: SGHRS and YFSETQ. The DNA for the CDR3 is TGCGCCAGCAGCTGGGGGGGAGTGAACACTGAAGCCTTCTTT. Translated, it gives CASSWGGVNTEAFF.

The chain combines TRBV19 with TRBJ2-5; 10 bases align to TRBD1. CDR1 is LNHDA and CDR2 is SQIVND in the germline V gene (reference sequence). The trim removed 4 bases at V and 5 bases at J, leaving 4 bases unmatched. The CDR3 loop spans 14 amino acids. The CDR3 DNA is TGTGCCAGTAGTAGCGGGACAGGGGAGGAGACCCAGTACTTC. As protein: CASSSGTGEETQYF.

The rearrangement joins TRBV28 to TRBJ2-1; a weak D match, TRBD1 (5 bases). Germline CDR1 reads MDHEN; CDR2 reads SYDVKM. The CDR3 runs to 16 residues. V was shortened by 4 bases and J by 4 bases, with 17 bases between the two germline ends. DNA for the CDR3: TGTGCCAGCAGTTACGCCAGGAGACAGAGATACAATGAGCAGTTCTTC. Amino acid sequence: CASSYARRQRYNEQFF.

The chain employs TRBV29-1 and TRBJ2-1; D possibly corresponds to TRBD2 (6 bases). V shed 5 bases and J shed 3 bases, with 17 bases lying between them. The CDR3 sequence is 15 residues long. The germline CDR1 and CDR2 sequences are SQVTM and ANQGSEA. CDR3 sequence (DNA): TGCAGCGTTCCCCCATTCGGCGGGGACTACAATGAGCAGTTCTTC. Amino acids: CSVPPFGGDYNEQFF.

The V and J genes are TRBV5-1 and TRBJ2-7; TRBD1 agrees at 10 bases. Germline values: CDR1 SGHRS, CDR2 YFSETQ. V shed 0 bases and J 6 bases; nucleotides not matched to a gene: 6. The CDR3 is 15 residues long. For the CDR3, the DNA is TGCGCCAGCAGCTTGGGGGGACAGGGGACACGCGAGCAGTACTTC. This codes for CASSLGGQGTREQYF.

This chain connects TRBV5-5 to TRBJ1-5; TRBD1 is a possible D gene (6 bases). Trimming shortened V by 2 bases and J by 4 bases, and 13 bases separated the two germline ends. CDR1 and CDR2 (germline): SGHKS, YYEKEE (reference sequence). There are 15 residues in the CDR3. CDR3 coding DNA: TGTGCCAGCAGCTTTTATGCAGGGGCAAATCAGCCCCAGCATTTT. This codes for CASSFYAGANQPQHF.

To note about this clone: The same CDR3 also results from other DNA sequences found in this sample. The chain employs TRBV28 and TRBJ2-7; TRBD1 agrees at 7 bases. The V gene's germline CDR1 is MDHEN and CDR2 SYDVKM. There are 12 residues in the CDR3. Germline trimming cut 6 bases from V and 3 bases from J; bases unmatched to any gene: 2. The CDR3: CASRRDSYEQYF. The CDR3 nucleotides read TGTGCCAGCAGACGGGACAGCTACGAGCAGTACTTC.

Regarding this clone: Mismatch with germline at one junction end may stem from a read error. CDR3 amino acids: CSSSLGTWWGQGNSPLHF. In DNA, the CDR3 is TGTTCCAGCAGCTTAGGAACATGGTGGGGACAGGGAAATTCACCCCTCCACTTT. The V and J genes are TRBV7-9 and TRBJ1-6, with 9 positions matching TRBD1. Germline V gene data show CDR1 as SEHNR and CDR2 as FQNEAQ (reference sequence). This CDR3 is 18 amino acids long.

V is TRBV6-6 and J is TRBJ2-5, with D possibly being TRBD2 (5 bases). Germline V lookup: CDR1 MNHNY, CDR2 SVGAGI (reference sequence). CDR3 size: 15 residues. The ends were cut back, 4 bases at V and 2 bases at J, with 14 bases in the middle. In nucleotides, the CDR3 is TGTGCCAGCAGTTCCCGGACGGACTCGCAAGAGACCCAGTACTTC. Protein product: CASSSRTDSQETQYF.

The gene calls are TRBV2 and TRBJ2-5; possible D gene TRBD1, 5 bases. V was cut by 6 bases and J by 7 bases, with 15 bases left in between. The CDR3 runs to 13 residues. Germline V gives CDR1 SNHLY, CDR2 FYNNEI. The CDR3 DNA reads TGTGCCAGCAGCCGAGACAGCCTGGGGACCCAGTACTTC. It codes for CASSRDSLGTQYF.

This clone was seen a single time. This chain connects TRBV19 to TRBJ1-1; no reliable D call. The germline V gene encodes CDR1 LNHDA and CDR2 SQIVND (reference sequence). The CDR3 is 13 residues long. Trimming pared 5 bases from V and 3 bases from J, leaving 10 bases between. The CDR3 spells CASSPDTDTEAFF. DNA for the CDR3: TGTGCCAGTAGTCCTGACACCGACACTGAAGCTTTCTTT.

This chain connects TRBV2 to TRBJ1-1; D may be TRBD1 (5 bases). Trimming removed 8 bases from V and 0 bases from J, with 16 bases in between. CDR3 length: 15 residues. CDR1 is SNHLY and CDR2 is FYNNEI in the germline V gene. The CDR3 DNA reads as TGTGCCAGCGATAATCAGGGTCTAATGAACACTGAAGCTTTCTTT. Amino acids: CASDNQGLMNTEAFF.

V gene TRBV6-6 combines with J gene TRBJ1-1; TRBD1 agrees at 7 bases. Losses at the gene ends were 7 bases for V and 4 bases for J; bases not matched to a gene: 9. The CDR3 sequence is 14 residues long. Germline V lookup: CDR1 MNHNY, CDR2 SVGAGI (reference sequence). The CDR3 nucleotides read TGTGCCAGCACCCTCCGACAGGGTGCCACTGAAGCTTTCTTT. Translating gives CASTLRQGATEAFF.

This chain joins TRBV7-9 and TRBJ1-6; 8 positions agree with TRBD1. CDR3 length equals 15 residues. V lost 5 bases to trimming and J lost 11 bases; unmatched junction nucleotides: 11. Germline V gene sequence: CDR1 SEHNR, CDR2 FQNEAQ (reference sequence). Here the CDR3 DNA reads TGTGCCAGCAGCCCCCCCGGACAGGGAGGTGCACCCCTCCACTTT. Amino acids: CASSPPGQGGAPLHF.

The chain couples TRBV5-1 to TRBJ1-2; TRBD1 might be the D (6 bases). Germline assignment: CDR1 SGHRS and CDR2 YFSETQ. CDR3 length: 14 amino acids. The V gene lost 1 base and the J gene lost 3 bases, with 10 bases spanning the gap. For the CDR3, the DNA is TGCGCCAGCAGCTTGACAGGGCTCGACTATGGCTACACCTTC. This gives the protein CASSLTGLDYGYTF.

This chain uses TRBV11-2 with TRBJ1-5; 8 bases match TRBD1. CDR3 length: 16 residues. The ends lost 0 bases at V and 3 bases at J; junction bases unmatched: 4. Germline V gene data show CDR1 as SGHAT and CDR2 as FQNNGV. The DNA for the CDR3 is TGTGCCAGCAGCTTAGACGGACAGGGAAACAATCAGCCCCAGCATTTT. Translation: CASSLDGQGNNQPQHF.

This rearrangement joins TRBV7-2 to TRBJ2-1, with 12 nucleotides matching TRBD2. The CDR3 is 16 residues long. CDR1 and CDR2 from the germline V gene are SGHTA and FQGNSA. The V gene end was trimmed by 5 bases and the J gene end by 2 bases; junction bases not matched to a gene: 4. Written as DNA, the CDR3 is TGTGCCAGCAGCGCCCGACTAGCGGGGGCCTACAATGAGCAGTTCTTC. Protein product: CASSARLAGAYNEQFF.

This chain joins TRBV7-2 and TRBJ2-1, with 9 bases lining up with TRBD1. Looked up from germline, CDR1 is SGHTA and CDR2 is FQGNSA. V shed 4 bases, J shed 5 bases, and the junction held 3 bases outside the gene matches. CDR3 length: 14 residues. The CDR3 nucleotides read TGTGCCAGCAGCTCACAGGGGGCGGACAATGAGCAGTTCTTC. It specifies CASSSQGADNEQFF.

The rearrangement links TRBV7-2 to TRBJ2-7, with 7 bases aligning to TRBD1. This CDR3 has 16 residues. J gave up 2 bases and V 0 bases, and 7 bases lay outside the gene matches. Germline loops: CDR1 SGHTA, CDR2 FQGNSA. In DNA form, the CDR3 reads TGTGCCAGCAGCTTAGCCCCAGGGGGTAGAACCTACGAGCAGTACTTC. Translated, it gives CASSLAPGGRTYEQYF.

This chain joins TRBV6-5 and TRBJ1-2, with TRBD1 matching 11 bases. There are 14 residues in the CDR3. The V and J ends lost 4 bases and 7 bases, in that order; junction bases with no gene match: 5. Germline CDR1 is MNHEY and CDR2 is SVGAGI. The CDR3 protein is CASSSSGTGGGYTF. CDR3 DNA: TGTGCCAGCAGTTCCTCCGGGACAGGGGGTGGCTACACCTTC.

This clone was detected only once. V and J are TRBV18 and TRBJ2-2; the D is unclear. CDR1 and CDR2 (germline): KGHSH, LQKENI. V was pared by 0 bases and J by 6 bases, with 5 bases between. There are 13 residues in the CDR3. Here the CDR3 reads CASSPPFAGELFF. For the CDR3, the DNA is TGTGCCAGCTCACCACCTTTCGCCGGGGAGCTGTTTTTT.

The rearrangement uses TRBV5-1 and TRBJ1-2; TRBD1 aligns across 11 bases. The J segment lost 3 bases and the V segment lost 0 bases, leaving 4 bases of the junction unmatched. The CDR3 is 16 amino acids. Germline-derived CDR1 and CDR2 are SGHRS and YFSETQ. The CDR3 spells CASSLAMGQGDYGYTF. The CDR3 DNA reads as TGCGCCAGCAGCTTGGCCATGGGACAGGGGGACTATGGCTACACCTTC.